These 10 T cell receptor beta chains came from one sample sequenced in a study of identical twins. TCRdb re-called the 5' RACE reads with MiXCR, one entry per CDR3 protein. Seen here are 1.5 million to 2 million distinct CDR3 sequences, 25% to 35% observed once, and the top ten hold more than 0.25%. The sequenced sample consisted of cord blood. The receptors shown here come from a newborn girl in good health.

This clonotype was picked up a small number of times. The chain links TRBV2 to TRBJ2-5, with D uncertain. This CDR3 is built from 13 residues. With 6 bases removed from V and 5 bases from J, the gap between germline ends came to 13 bases. Looked up from germline, CDR1 is SNHLY and CDR2 is FYNNEI. The CDR3 DNA sequence: TGTGCCAGCAGAGAGACCTGGTTTGAGACCCAGTACTTC. Protein: CASRETWFETQYF.

This clonotype was found many times. The germline gene is not matched at one end of the junction; a read error may be the cause. This rearrangement joins TRBV5-1 to TRBJ2-3; D may be TRBD2 (5 bases). The CDR3 has 12 residues. Germline assignment: CDR1 SGHRS and CDR2 YFSETQ. CDR3 region: CASSGPTDTQYF. The CDR3 nucleotides are TGTGCCAGCAGCGGCCCCACAGATACGCAGTATTTT. The full variable domain, its missing parts supplied by reference TRBV5-1 and TRBJ2-3, is KAGVTQTPRYLIKTRGQQVTLSCSPISGHRSVSWYQQTPGQGLQFLFEYFSETQRNKGNFPGRFSGRQFSNSRSEMNVSTLELGDSALYLCASSGPTDTQYFGPGTRLTVL.

This clonotype was seen a few times. The gene calls are TRBV25-1 and TRBJ1-5, with 11 nucleotides matching TRBD1. The V and J ends lost 5 bases and 6 bases, in that order; junction bases with no gene match: 6. Germline CDR1 reads MGHDK; CDR2 reads SYGVNS. The CDR3 loop spans 15 amino acids. CDR3 loop: CASSPGQGGLQPQHF. The CDR3 region has the DNA TGTGCCAGCAGTCCGGGACAGGGGGGACTTCAGCCCCAGCATTTT.

The chain uses TRBV3-1 and TRBJ2-7, with TRBD2 matching 7 bases. The CDR3 is 15 residues long. Trimming took 4 bases from V and 2 from J; bases not matched to a gene: 8. Germline values: CDR1 LGHDT, CDR2 YNNKEL (reference sequence). Written as DNA, the CDR3 is TGTGCCAGCAGCCGTCGACTAGCTACGGCCTACGAGCAGTACTTC. Its translation is CASSRRLATAYEQYF.

Points on this clonotype: A far larger clone is just one base off, so this is likely a read error. The gene calls are TRBV12-3 or TRBV12-4 and TRBJ2-1, with 11 bases matching TRBD2. CDR3 length: 15 residues. This chain's CDR3 is CAGSLVAGGYNEQFF. CDR3 bases: TGTGCCGGCAGTTTAGTAGCGGGAGGGTACAATGAGCAGTTCTTC.

In this sample, this clonotype turned up a few times. This chain connects TRBV9 to TRBJ2-7; 7 bases map to TRBD1. This CDR3 is 16 amino acids long. V shed 1 base and J 3 bases; nucleotides not matched to a gene: 10. The germline V gene has CDR1 SGDLS and CDR2 YYNGEE. The CDR3 DNA sequence: TGTGCCAGCAGCGTAACCACAGGGGCAGCGTACTACGAGCAGTACTTC. Translation: CASSVTTGAAYYEQYF.

This clonotype was counted a few times. The chain couples TRBV18 to TRBJ2-1, with 7 nucleotides matching TRBD2. CDR1 and CDR2 (germline): KGHSH, LQKENI. This CDR3 has 14 amino acids. The J segment lost 9 bases and the V segment lost 3 bases, leaving 8 bases of the junction unmatched. This CDR3 reads CASSPGGSGAEQFF. CDR3 DNA sequence: TGTGCCAGCTCACCTGGCGGGAGTGGTGCTGAGCAGTTCTTC.

The genes are TRBV5-1 and TRBJ1-1; 11 bases are a match to TRBD1. Germline assignment: CDR1 SGHRS and CDR2 YFSETQ. V shed 0 bases, J shed 5 bases, and the junction held 3 bases outside the gene matches. CDR3 length equals 15 residues. The CDR3 sequence is CASSLGTGGWTEAFF. Written as DNA, the CDR3 is TGCGCCAGCAGCTTGGGGACAGGGGGCTGGACTGAAGCTTTCTTT.

The CDR3 is CAILAGRQDEQFF. Written as DNA, the CDR3 is TGTGCCATCCTAGCGGGCCGACAGGATGAGCAGTTCTTC. The chain links TRBV10-3 to TRBJ2-1, with 8 bases fitting TRBD2. The CDR3 spans 13 residues. Germline CDR1 and CDR2: ENHRY and SYGVKD. The J segment lost 8 bases and the V segment lost 8 bases, leaving 8 bases of the junction unmatched.

This sequence joins TRBV5-6 and TRBJ2-1; TRBD1 matches 11 bases. V was clipped by 4 bases and J by 12 bases; unmatched bases: 12. The CDR3 totals 15 residues. Germline V gives CDR1 SGHDT, CDR2 YYEEEE. CDR3 protein: CASSRGQGAEFWQFF. For the CDR3, the DNA is TGTGCCAGCAGCCGCGGACAGGGGGCAGAATTCTGGCAGTTCTTC.